The 4 T cell receptor beta chains listed next were all sequenced from one sample in a study of control samples from healthy donors and cancer patients. Only in-frame clones appear in the TCRdb table, and some are missing; sequencing was by immunoSEQ multiplex PCR. In the table there are around 51,000 clones, 80% of which are singletons. The specimen was blood. Receptors originate from a man aged 65 to 79 in good health.

This rearrangement joins TRBV6-5 to TRBJ2-4, with TRBD2 as a possible D gene (5 bases). Looked up from germline, CDR1 is MNHEY and CDR2 is SVGAGI. The V and J ends lost 4 bases and 8 bases respectively, with 12 bases between them. There are 13 residues in the CDR3. In DNA form, the CDR3 reads TGTGCCAGCAGTTCTAATACAGCGGACATTCAGTACTTC. Its protein is CASSSNTADIQYF.

This chain connects TRBV5-6 to TRBJ2-6; D not resolved. The V gene's germline CDR1 is SGHDT and CDR2 YYEEEE. The CDR3 loop spans 13 amino acids. V lost 2 bases, J lost 1 base, and 1 base lay in between. CDR3 region: CASSLSGANVLTF. In DNA, the CDR3 is TGTGCCAGCAGCTTATCTGGGGCCAACGTCCTGACTTTC.

The V gene is TRBV2, the J gene TRBJ2-6, with a weak D call TRBD1 (5 bases). Germline assignment: CDR1 SNHLY and CDR2 FYNNEI. This CDR3 has 19 amino acids. The V gene lost 0 bases and the J gene lost 0 bases, with 15 bases spanning the gap. CDR3 sequence reads: CASSEALKGSSSGANVLTF. The CDR3 DNA is TGTGCCAGCAGTGAAGCGCTTAAGGGGTCGAGCTCTGGGGCCAACGTCCTGACTTTC. The full variable domain, its missing parts supplied by reference TRBV2 and TRBJ2-6, is EPEVTQTPSHQVTQMGQEVILRCVPISNHLYFYWYRQILGQKVEFLVSFYNNEISEKSEIFDDQFSVERPDGSNFTLKIRSTKLEDSAMYFCASSEALKGSSSGANVLTFGAGSRLTVL.

The chain carries TRBV4-2 and TRBJ2-3; TRBD1 agrees at 9 bases. Germline-derived CDR1 and CDR2 are LGHNA and YNFKEQ. V gave up 1 base and J gave up 2 bases; unmatched junction bases: 7. The CDR3 length is 17 residues. CDR3 amino acids: CASSQGLGTGNTDTQYF. The CDR3 nucleotides are TGTGCCAGCAGCCAAGGGTTAGGGACAGGGAACACAGATACGCAGTATTTT.